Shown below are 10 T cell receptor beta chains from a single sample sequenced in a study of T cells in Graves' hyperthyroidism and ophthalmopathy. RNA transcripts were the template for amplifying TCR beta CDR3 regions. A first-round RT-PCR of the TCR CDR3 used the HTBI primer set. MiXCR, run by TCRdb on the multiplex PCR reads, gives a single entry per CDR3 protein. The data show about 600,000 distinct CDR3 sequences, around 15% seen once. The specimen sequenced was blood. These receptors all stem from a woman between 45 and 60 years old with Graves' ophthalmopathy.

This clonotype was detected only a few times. CDR3 loop: CASSYRLSGPYNEQFF. CDR3 coding DNA: TGTGCCAGCAGTTACCGTCTTAGCGGACCCTACAATGAGCAGTTCTTC. J is TRBJ2-1 and V is TRBV6-2 or TRBV6-3, with D tentatively TRBD2 (6 bases). Looked up from germline, CDR1 is MNHEY and CDR2 is SVGEGT. Trimming removed 2 bases at V and 2 bases at J, with 13 bases between. There are 16 residues in the CDR3.

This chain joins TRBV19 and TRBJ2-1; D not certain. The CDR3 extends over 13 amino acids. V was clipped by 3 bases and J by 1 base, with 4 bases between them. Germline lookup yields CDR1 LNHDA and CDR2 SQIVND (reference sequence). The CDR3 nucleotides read TGTGCCAGTAGTATGGTATCCTACAATGAGCAGTTCTTC. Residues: CASSMVSYNEQFF.

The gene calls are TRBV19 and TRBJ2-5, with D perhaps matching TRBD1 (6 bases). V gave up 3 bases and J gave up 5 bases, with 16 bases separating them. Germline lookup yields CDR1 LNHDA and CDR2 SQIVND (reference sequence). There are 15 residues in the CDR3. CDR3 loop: CASSIRTDYGETQYF. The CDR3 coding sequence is TGTGCCAGTAGTATTCGGACAGACTATGGGGAGACCCAGTACTTC.

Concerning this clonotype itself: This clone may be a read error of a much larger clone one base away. The CDR3 DNA reads TGTGCCGCCAGTGCTCCAGGACAGGGGGATGGAGAGACCCAGTACTTC. Translation gives CAASAPGQGDGETQYF. The V gene is TRBV24-1, the J gene TRBJ2-5, with 10 bases aligning to TRBD1. CDR1 is KGHDR, CDR2 SFDVKD, per germline. The CDR3 contains 16 residues.

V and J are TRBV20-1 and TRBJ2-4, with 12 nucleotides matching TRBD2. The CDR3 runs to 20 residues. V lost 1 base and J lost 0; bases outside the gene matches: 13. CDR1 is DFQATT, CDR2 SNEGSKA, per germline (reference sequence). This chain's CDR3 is CSARGLGSSGRAVAKNIQYF. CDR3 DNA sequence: TGCAGTGCTAGAGGCCTAGGGTCTAGCGGGAGGGCCGTAGCCAAAAACATTCAGTACTTC.

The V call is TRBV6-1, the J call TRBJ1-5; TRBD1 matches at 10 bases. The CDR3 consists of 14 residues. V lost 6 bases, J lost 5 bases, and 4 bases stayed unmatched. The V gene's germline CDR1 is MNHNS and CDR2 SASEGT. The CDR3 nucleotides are TGTGCCAGCAGGGGGACAGGGGAGCATCAGCCCCAGCATTTT. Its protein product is CASRGTGEHQPQHF.

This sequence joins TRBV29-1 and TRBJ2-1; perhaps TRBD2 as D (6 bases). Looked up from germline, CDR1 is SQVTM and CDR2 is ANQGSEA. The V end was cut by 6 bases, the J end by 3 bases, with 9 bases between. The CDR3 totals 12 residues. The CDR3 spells CSVERVYNEQFF. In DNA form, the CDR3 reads TGCAGCGTCGAGCGGGTCTACAATGAGCAGTTCTTC.

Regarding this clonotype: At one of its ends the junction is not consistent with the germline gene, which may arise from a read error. The CDR3 reads CATSDQHGNQPQRF. The CDR3 coding sequence is TGTGCCACCAGTGACCAACATGGCAATCAGCCCCAGCGTTTT. The chain recombines TRBV24-1 with TRBJ1-5; D ambiguous. Germline V gene lookup returns CDR1 KGHDR and CDR2 SFDVKD. The length of the CDR3 is 14 residues.

CDR3 sequence (DNA): TGCAGTGCTAGAGTAGCGGGAGGGCCGAGCACCGGGGAGCTGTTTTTT. Residues: CSARVAGGPSTGELFF. The rearrangement uses TRBV20-1 and TRBJ2-2; 11 bases agree with TRBD2. This CDR3 has 16 residues. Trimming at V came to 1 base and at J to 4 bases, leaving 5 bases not matched to a gene. Per the germline V gene, CDR1 is DFQATT and CDR2 is SNEGSKA (reference sequence).

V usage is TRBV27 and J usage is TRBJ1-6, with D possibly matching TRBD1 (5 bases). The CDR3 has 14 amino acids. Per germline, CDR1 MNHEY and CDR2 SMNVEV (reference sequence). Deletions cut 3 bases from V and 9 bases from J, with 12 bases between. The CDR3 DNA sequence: TGTGCCAGCAGTTTTCCAGGGATCGGTTCACCCCTCCACTTT. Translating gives CASSFPGIGSPLHF.